These 31 T cell receptor beta chains were sequenced from one sample in a study of tumor-infiltrating lymphocytes in primary liver carcinoma. Researchers drew blood RNA from unsorted whole blood and extracted germline DNA as well. A constant-region primer served to make TCR beta cDNA from around 500 ng total RNA. Library construction for TCR beta comprised three nested multiplex PCR rounds performed with slightly modified ARM-PCR. Each of the first two PCR rounds ran nine to ten cycles with TRBV1-TRBV30 forward and C-beta reverse primers. TCRdb passed the multiplex PCR reads through MiXCR, listing each CDR3 protein once. The profile shows nearly 200,000 distinct CDR3 sequences, roughly 61% of them singletons. Sample: peripheral blood. The receptor source for this set is a woman aged 55-75 years with primary liver carcinoma and hepatitis B virus infection.

This clonotype appeared a single time. The final CDR3 position lacks the conserved phenylalanine or tryptophan, pointing to a likely read error. The DNA is left out, because the CDR3 cannot be placed on it with certainty; the CDR3 is given as TCRdb lists it. The gene calls are TRBV11-2 and TRBJ2-1; the DNA was not compared with TRBD1, the D call given in the table. Germline lookup yields CDR1 SGHAT and CDR2 FQNNGV. Termini included, the CDR3 measures 14 amino acids. CDR3 sequence: CASSLGNSRSPPDL.

This clonotype was detected many times. The chain has TRBV6-6 and TRBJ1-3; 9 bases match TRBD1. After removal of 0 bases from V and 0 bases from J, the junction contained 0 bases not matched to a gene. CDR1 is MNHNY, CDR2 SVGAGI, per germline (reference sequence). The CDR3 length is 16 residues. In DNA form, the CDR3 reads TGTGCCAGCAGTTACTCGACAGGGGGCTCTGGAAACACCATATATTTT. Translation: CASSYSTGGSGNTIYF.

As concerns this clonotype: A much bigger clone sits one base away, suggesting this may be a read error. The chain combines TRBV12-3 or TRBV12-4 with TRBJ2-2; no firm D call. The CDR3 length is 13 residues. The ends were cut back, 6 bases at V and 1 base at J, with 6 bases in the middle. The CDR3 loop is CASRIRNTGELFF. CDR3 nucleotides: TGTGCCAGCAGAATACGGAACACCGGGGAGCTGTTTTTT.

With respect to this clonotype: One junction end does not reproduce the germline sequence, and a read error may be involved. In nucleotides, the CDR3 is TGTGCCAGCAGCTTACAAAGCGGTTCCTACGAGCAATGCTTC. This encodes CASSLQSGSYEQCF. The chain is built from TRBV11-2 and TRBJ2-7, with D perhaps TRBD2 (5 bases). The CDR3 consists of 14 residues. Germline lookup yields CDR1 SGHAT and CDR2 FQNNGV. The full variable domain, rest sourced from reference TRBV11-2 and TRBJ2-7, is EAGVAQSPRYKIIEKRQSVAFWCNPISGHATLYWYQQILGQGPKLLIQFQNNGVVDDSQLPKDRFSAERLKGVDSTLKIQPAKLEDSAVYLCASSLQSGSYEQCFGPGTRLTVT.

As to this clonotype: One end of the junction does not line up with germline, which may come from a read error. This chain joins TRBV6-6 and TRBJ2-7; possible D gene TRBD1, 6 bases. The germline V gene has CDR1 MNHNY and CDR2 SVGAGI (reference sequence). There are 15 residues in the CDR3. The CDR3 DNA reads as TGTGCCAGCAGCTACTCTGGGACATGGGGCTCCGAGCAGTACTTC. It translates to CASSYSGTWGSEQYF.

Notes on this clonotype: The CDR3 end shows no conserved phenylalanine or tryptophan, and so a read error is likely. The genes are TRBV11-2 and TRBJ1-2, with D unresolved. This CDR3 spans 13 amino acids. Germline V gene sequence: CDR1 SGHAT, CDR2 FQNNGV. DNA for the CDR3: TGTGCCAGCAGCTTAGCTGGGGTCTATGGGTACACCTCC. This encodes CASSLAGVYGYTS.

This clonotype was detected many times. The rearrangement uses TRBV11-2 and TRBJ2-7; 7 bases map to TRBD2. The CDR3 consists of 16 residues. The germline gives CDR1 SGHAT, CDR2 FQNNGV. The junction had 12 bases not matched to a gene; V was cut back by 5 bases and J by 2 bases. This CDR3 reads CASSHLSGKGAYEQYF. Here the CDR3 DNA reads TGTGCCAGCAGCCATTTAAGCGGGAAAGGGGCCTACGAGCAGTACTTC.

The count of this clonotype is one. A much larger clone lies one base from this, so it may be a read error. The chain couples TRBV4-1 to TRBJ2-1; D uncertain. Germline V gene data show CDR1 as MGHRA and CDR2 as YSYEKL. The CDR3 covers 17 residues. Trimming cost V 0 bases and J 10 bases, with 22 bases left between them. CDR3 protein: CASSQDSRRLSSYEQFF. In DNA form, the CDR3 reads TGCGCCAGCAGCCAAGATTCCAGACGCCTAAGCTCCTACGAGCAGTTCTTC.

Comments on this clonotype: At one boundary the junction diverges from the germline segment, which might be a read error. J is TRBJ1-2 and V is TRBV29-1; no reliable D call. The germline gives CDR1 SQVTM, CDR2 ANQGSEA. The CDR3 is made up of 10 amino acids. The CDR3 nucleotides read TGTAGCGTCGCCGACTATGGCCACACCTTC. Its translation: CSVADYGHTF.

This sequence joins TRBV11-2 and TRBJ1-1; D gene uncertain. From germline, CDR1 is SGHAT and CDR2 FQNNGV. The length of the CDR3 is 16 residues. Trimming pared 0 bases from V and 0 bases from J, leaving 11 bases between. The CDR3 spells CASSLDLWAMNTEAFF. CDR3 nucleotide sequence: TGTGCCAGCAGCTTAGACCTTTGGGCCATGAACACTGAAGCTTTCTTT.

Comments on this clonotype: Since the CDR3 does not end with the conserved phenylalanine or tryptophan, this likely comes from a read error. The J gene is TRBJ1-4, the V gene TRBV28; tentatively, D is TRBD1 (6 bases). CDR3 length equals 15 residues. Germline loops: CDR1 MDHEN, CDR2 SYDVKM. The CDR3 here is CARSSTGQFNEKLFI. The CDR3 region has the DNA TGTGCCAGGAGTTCAACAGGACAGTTTAATGAAAAACTGTTTATT.

Notes on this clonotype: It may be a read error: a sequence one base away is much more abundant. The chain carries TRBV6-5 and TRBJ1-5; unclear D gene. The CDR3 extends over 11 amino acids. CDR1 and CDR2 from the germline V gene are MNHEY and SVGAGI. CDR3 in DNA: TGTACCAGCAGCTGGTTCCAGCCCCAGCATTTT. Its protein is CTSSWFQPQHF.

On this clonotype itself: Being one base from a much bigger clone, this may be a read error. No conserved phenylalanine or tryptophan is present at the end of the CDR3, so a read error is the likely explanation. This chain links TRBV10-2 with TRBJ2-5; D gene unclear. Germline V CDR1 and CDR2: WSHSY, SAAADI. This CDR3 is 16 amino acids long. The CDR3 DNA follows: TGCGCCAGCACTCCAGGATCCGACTCGCTAAAAGATACCCAGTACATC. Its translation is CASTPGSDSLKDTQYI.

As concerns this clonotype: The conserved phenylalanine or tryptophan is not found at the CDR3 terminus, so this likely reflects a read error. The chain combines TRBV11-2 with TRBJ2-3, with a weak D call TRBD2 (5 bases). This CDR3 has 16 residues. Per germline, CDR1 SGHAT and CDR2 FQNNGV. V shed 4 bases and J shed 6 bases, with 20 bases lying between them. CDR3 region: CASSSLAGVVSDTQYS. The CDR3 nucleotides read TGTGCCAGCAGCTCCCTAGCAGGAGTCGTATCGGATACGCAGTATTCT.

This clonotype was picked up many times. CDR3 bases: TGCAGCGTTGAAGGGGAGGGAGGGTATGGCTACACCTTC. Translating it yields CSVEGEGGYGYTF. The rearrangement uses TRBV29-1 and TRBJ1-2; D not certain. Trimming pared 1 base from V and 5 bases from J, leaving 11 bases between. Germline loops: CDR1 SQVTM, CDR2 ANQGSEA. This CDR3 spans 13 amino acids.

In regard to this clonotype: The junction and the germline gene differ at one end; a read error may be behind it. The chain recombines TRBV7-9 with TRBJ2-2; the match to TRBD2 covers 11 bases. The CDR3 has 18 residues. Germline CDR1 SEHNR, CDR2 FQNEAQ (reference sequence). The DNA for the CDR3 is TGTGCCAGCAGCACCAACACGGGACTAGCGGTCAACACCGGGGAGCTGTGTTTT. Residues: CASSTNTGLAVNTGELCF.

V gene TRBV11-2 combines with J gene TRBJ2-1; 11 positions match TRBD2. J was trimmed by 5 bases and V by 2 bases; bases with no gene match: 8. The CDR3 has 17 amino acids. The germline V gene has CDR1 SGHAT and CDR2 FQNNGV. CDR3 coding DNA: TGTGCCAGCAGCTTATCCGCCGGGACTAGCGGCCACAATGAGCAGTTCTTC. This codes for CASSLSAGTSGHNEQFF.

This clonotype was picked up many times. The rearrangement uses TRBV29-1 and TRBJ1-2; no clear D gene. Germline V gene lookup returns CDR1 SQVTM and CDR2 ANQGSEA. The CDR3 length is 12 residues. The V gene lost 1 base and the J gene lost 8 bases, with 11 bases spanning the gap. CDR3 region: CSVEGAGGGYTF. CDR3 sequence (DNA): TGCAGCGTTGAAGGGGCAGGTGGAGGCTACACCTTC.

The sample holds a few counts of this clonotype. The chain recombines TRBV6-4 with TRBJ1-2, with D uncertain. Per germline, CDR1 MRHNA and CDR2 SNTAGT. The V and J ends lost 2 bases and 4 bases respectively, with 11 bases between them. The CDR3 runs to 14 residues. CDR3 sequence (DNA): TGTGCCAGCAGTGACGGCCCCCGCGGCTATGGCTACACCTTC. Its translation: CASSDGPRGYGYTF.

This clonotype was found a few times. The rearrangement links TRBV28 to TRBJ2-7, with TRBD2 as a possible D gene (5 bases). V was cut by 8 bases and J by 9 bases, with 17 bases left in between. The CDR3 spans 12 residues. Germline-derived CDR1 and CDR2 are MDHEN and SYDVKM. The CDR3 spells CASRTPGKVQYF. CDR3 bases: TGTGCCAGCCGGACTCCCGGGAAGGTGCAGTACTTC.

A remark on this clonotype: A read error may produce the germline difference seen at one junction end. The gene calls are TRBV11-2 and TRBJ2-7, with D possibly TRBD2 on 5 matching bases. The germline V gene encodes CDR1 SGHAT and CDR2 FQNNGV. The CDR3 has 15 amino acids. CDR3 bases: TGTGCTAGCAGCTTTAATCGGGGAACCTGCAACGAGCAGTACTTC. Protein: CASSFNRGTCNEQYF. Full variable domain (rest looked up from reference TRBV11-2 and TRBJ2-7): EAGVAQSPRYKIIEKRQSVAFWCNPISGHATLYWYQQILGQGPKLLIQFQNNGVVDDSQLPKDRFSAERLKGVDSTLKIQPAKLEDSAVYLCASSFNRGTCNEQYFGPGTRLTVT.

Remarks on this clonotype: Germline is not matched at one junction end, which may reflect a read error. V is TRBV11-2 and J is TRBJ2-7; 7 bases are a match to TRBD1. The CDR3 runs 13 residues. From germline, CDR1 is SGHAT and CDR2 FQNNGV. In DNA, the CDR3 is TGTGCCAGTACCCCGATAGGGGGCTGGGAGCAGTGCTTC. Translation: CASTPIGGWEQCF. Based on the CDR3 plus reference TRBV11-2 and TRBJ2-7, the full variable domain is EAGVAQSPRYKIIEKRQSVAFWCNPISGHATLYWYQQILGQGPKLLIQFQNNGVVDDSQLPKDRFSAERLKGVDSTLKIQPAKLEDSAVYLCASTPIGGWEQCFGPGTRLTVT.

This chain joins TRBV10-2 and TRBJ1-1, with TRBD1 identical over 7 bases. The CDR3 covers 13 residues. V was clipped by 6 bases and J by 4 bases; unmatched bases: 5. Germline CDR1 WSHSY, CDR2 SAAADI. CDR3 bases: TGCGCCAGCAGAAGGGGGCTGGGCACTGAAGCTTTCTTT. Translation gives CASRRGLGTEAFF.

As regards this clonotype: This may be a read error, as it is one base from a much larger clone. The gene calls are TRBV6-5 and TRBJ1-6; D is possibly TRBD1 (5 bases). V was trimmed by 5 bases and J by 3 bases, leaving 20 bases between them. Per germline, CDR1 MNHEY and CDR2 SVGAGI. CDR3 size: 18 residues. The CDR3 bases are TGTGCCAGCAGTGAACGACCGGGACTGGGCATCTATAATTCACCCCTCCACTTT. Amino acid sequence: CASSERPGLGIYNSPLHF.

This clonotype was picked up many times. The V and J genes are TRBV11-2 and TRBJ2-7, with D possibly being TRBD2 (6 bases). This CDR3 region has 15 residues. Germline CDR1 reads SGHAT; CDR2 reads FQNNGV. The V gene lost 5 bases and the J gene lost 4 bases, with 18 bases spanning the gap. Here the CDR3 reads CASSPRSGADYEQYF. CDR3 nucleotide sequence: TGTGCCAGCAGCCCCCGATCGGGAGCGGATTACGAGCAGTACTTC.

On this clonotype: One base away lies a much larger clone, so this may be a sequencing read error. V is TRBV12-3 or TRBV12-4 and J is TRBJ2-7; TRBD2 might be the D (5 bases). Trimming stripped 6 bases from V and 7 bases from J, with 13 bases between. This CDR3 is built from 12 residues. CDR3 sequence (DNA): TGTGCCAGCAGGATGGGAGAAAGGGAGCAGTACTTC. Translating gives CASRMGEREQYF.

With regard to this clonotype: Because it lacks the conserved phenylalanine or tryptophan at the end, this CDR3 is likely a read error. V usage is TRBV11-2 and J usage is TRBJ1-3; 7 bases fit TRBD1. This CDR3 spans 13 amino acids. Germline values: CDR1 SGHAT, CDR2 FQNNGV. Trimming removed 5 bases from V and 8 bases from J; junction bases left unmatched: 6. The DNA of the CDR3 is TGTGCCAGCAGCACCCAGACAGGGTACACCATATATTTG. It is translated as CASSTQTGYTIYL.

Notes on this clonotype: At one end, the junction sequence differs from germline, possibly due to a read error. V is TRBV12-3 or TRBV12-4 and J is TRBJ2-1; TRBD1 aligns across 9 bases. CDR3 size: 17 residues. The CDR3 nucleotides read TGTGTCAGCAGTGGCCCCAGTACAGGGGGCCTTTTCAATGAGCAGTTCTTC. Amino acids: CVSSGPSTGGLFNEQFF.

A note on this clonotype: One end of the junction does not line up with germline, which may come from a read error. J is TRBJ1-2 and V is TRBV11-2, with D maybe TRBD1 (5 bases). The CDR3 length is 13 residues. Germline CDR1 reads SGHAT; CDR2 reads FQNNGV. The CDR3 nucleotides are TGTGCCATCAGCTTAGGGGCCGGTTTTGTCTACATCTTC. Amino acids: CAISLGAGFVYIF.

With regard to this clonotype: Likely a read error: the CDR3 ends without its conserved phenylalanine or tryptophan. The chain couples TRBV28 to TRBJ1-2, with a tentative D call TRBD1 (5 bases). Germline V gene sequence: CDR1 MDHEN, CDR2 SYDVKM. V was shortened by 5 bases and J by 4 bases, with 17 bases between the two germline ends. This CDR3 region has 15 residues. The CDR3 region is CASSLPVGLGYGYTS. DNA for the CDR3: TGTGCCAGCAGTCTACCGGTGGGGCTGGGCTATGGCTACACCTCC.

In regard to this clonotype: A much larger clone lies one base from this, so it may be a read error. The V call is TRBV29-1, the J call TRBJ2-2; TRBD2 aligns across 8 bases. The length of the CDR3 is 14 residues. Germline-derived CDR1 and CDR2 are SQVTM and ANQGSEA. This chain's CDR3 is CSVAGGLNIGELFF. CDR3 DNA: TGCAGCGTTGCGGGAGGGCTCAACATCGGGGAGCTGTTTTTT.